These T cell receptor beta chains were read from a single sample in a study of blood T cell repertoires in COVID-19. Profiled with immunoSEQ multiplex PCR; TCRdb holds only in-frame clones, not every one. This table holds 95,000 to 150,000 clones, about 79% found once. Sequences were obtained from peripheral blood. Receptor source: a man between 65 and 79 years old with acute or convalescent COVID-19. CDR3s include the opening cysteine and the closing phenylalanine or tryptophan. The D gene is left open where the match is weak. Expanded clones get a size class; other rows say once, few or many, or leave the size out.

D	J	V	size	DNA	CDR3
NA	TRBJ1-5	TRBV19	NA	TGTGCCAGTAGTATGACAGGAAGGGGCAATCAGCCCCAGCATTTT	CASSMTGRGNQPQHF
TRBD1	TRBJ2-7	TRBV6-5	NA	TGTGCCAGCAGTTACTCGTGGACAGGGGTCTACGAGCAGTACTTC	CASSYSWTGVYEQYF
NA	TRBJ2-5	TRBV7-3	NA	TGTGCCAGCAGCTTAGACAGATTCCAAGAGACCCAGTACTTC	CASSLDRFQETQYF
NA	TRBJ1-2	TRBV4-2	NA	TGTGCCAGCAGCCCCGACCCCCCGGGAGACTATGGCTACACCTTC	CASSPDPPGDYGYTF
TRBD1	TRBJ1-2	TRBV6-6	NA	TGTGCCAGCAGTTACTCGAAAGGGGGCCACTATGGCTACACCTTC	CASSYSKGGHYGYTF
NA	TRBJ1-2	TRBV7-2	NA	TGTGCCAGCAGCCCGGCAGGGGACTATGGCTACACCTTC	CASSPAGDYGYTF
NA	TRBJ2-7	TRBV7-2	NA	TGTGCCAGCAGCTTAAACGCCCCACCCCTATCCTACGAGCAGTACTTC	CASSLNAPPLSYEQYF
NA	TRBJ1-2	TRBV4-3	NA	TGCGCCAGCAGCCAAGAGTCCGGGGATGACGCCTATGGCTACACCTTC	CASSQESGDDAYGYTF
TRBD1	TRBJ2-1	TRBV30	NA	TGTGCCTGCGACAGGGGATCGACAAATGAGCAGTTCTTC	CACDRGSTNEQFF
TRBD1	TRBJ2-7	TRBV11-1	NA	TGTGCCAGCAGCCACCGGGACAGGGACCACGAGCAGTACTTC	CASSHRDRDHEQYF
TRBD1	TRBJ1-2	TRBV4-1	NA	TGCGCCAGCAGCCAAACCCCCGCCGGGGACAGGGGACTATGGGGCTACACCTTC	CASSQTPAGDRGLWGYTF
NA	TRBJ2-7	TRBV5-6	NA	TGTGCCAGCAGCGTCGCCTACGAGCAGTACTTC	CASSVAYEQYF
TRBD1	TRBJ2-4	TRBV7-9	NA	TGTGCCAGCAGCTCGGCAGGGGGCGACATTCAGTACTTC	CASSSAGGDIQYF
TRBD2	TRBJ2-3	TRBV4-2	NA	TGTGCCAGCAGCCAAGCGGGACTAGCTAGCACAGATACGCAGTATTTT	CASSQAGLASTDTQYF
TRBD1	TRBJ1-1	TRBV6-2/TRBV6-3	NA	TGTGCCAGCAGTCTTAGGGGGCCTGAAGCTTTCTTT	CASSLRGPEAFF
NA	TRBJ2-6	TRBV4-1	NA	TGCGCCAGCAGCCAATACAGAGATTCGTCTGGGGCCAACGTCCTGACTTTC	CASSQYRDSSGANVLTF
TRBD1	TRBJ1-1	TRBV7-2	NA	TGTGCCAGCAGCTCGACAGGGGTAGACACTGAAGCTTTCTTT	CASSSTGVDTEAFF
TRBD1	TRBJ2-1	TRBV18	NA	TGTGCCAGCTCACACTCGGGACAGGGAGTGGGCAATGAGCAGTTCTTC	CASSHSGQGVGNEQFF
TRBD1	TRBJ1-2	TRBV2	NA	TGTGCCAGCAGTACAACCGGACAGGGAGGCTATGGCTACACCTTC	CASSTTGQGGYGYTF
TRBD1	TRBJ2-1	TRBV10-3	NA	TGTGCCATCAGCGGACAGGGGGCAGACAATGAGCAGTTCTTC	CAISGQGADNEQFF
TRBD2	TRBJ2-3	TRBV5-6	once	TGTGCCAGCAGCCCCGGACTAGCGGGCACAGATACGCAGTATTTT	CASSPGLAGTDTQYF
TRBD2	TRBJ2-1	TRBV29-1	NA	TGCAGCGTTCGGCCTAGCGGGGTCTACAATGAGCAGTTCTTC	CSVRPSGVYNEQFF
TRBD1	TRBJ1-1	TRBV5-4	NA	TGTGCCAGCAGCTTTACGGGACAGGGGGGAGATGAAGCTTTCTTT	CASSFTGQGGDEAFF
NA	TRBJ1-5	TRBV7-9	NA	TGTGCCAGCAGTATGGGAGGAGGAAGCAATCAGCCCCAGCATTTT	CASSMGGGSNQPQHF
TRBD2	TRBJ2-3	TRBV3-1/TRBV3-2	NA	TGTGCCAGCAGCCCGCGACTAGCGGGGGGGATTCGGGCAGATACGCAGTATTTT	CASSPRLAGGIRADTQYF
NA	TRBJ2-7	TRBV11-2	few	TGTGCCAGCAGCCTCTACGAGCAGTACTTC	CASSLYEQYF
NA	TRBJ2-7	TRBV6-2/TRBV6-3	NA	TGTGCCAGCAGTTACTCTCGGGCCTACGAGCAGTACTTC	CASSYSRAYEQYF
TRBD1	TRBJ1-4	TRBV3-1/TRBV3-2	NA	TGTGCCAGCAGCCAACTTGGGACAGTCCCAATCCCAACTAATGAAAAACTGTTTTTT	CASSQLGTVPIPTNEKLFF
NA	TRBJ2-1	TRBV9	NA	TGTGCCAGCAGCCCGCGTCGTGGGGAGGCGGCCAATGAGCAGTTCTTC	CASSPRRGEAANEQFF
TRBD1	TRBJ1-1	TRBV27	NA	TGTGCCAGCGGGGACAGGGGGGATGGGAAAAAAGCTTTCTTT	CASGDRGDGKKAFF
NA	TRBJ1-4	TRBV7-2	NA	TGTGCCAGCAGCTACCAAGGGGCGGCTAATGAAAAACTGTTTTTT	CASSYQGAANEKLFF
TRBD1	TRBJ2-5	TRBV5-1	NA	TGCGCCAGCAGCCAGGGGGATTTTCAAGAGACCCAGTACTTC	CASSQGDFQETQYF
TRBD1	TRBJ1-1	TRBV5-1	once	TGCGCCAGCAGCTTTTTTCCAACAGGGGGCGCGGGTAGCTCTGAAGCTTTCTTT	CASSFFPTGGAGSSEAFF
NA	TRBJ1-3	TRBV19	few	TGTGCCAGTAGGCCACAGGTCATCTCTGGAAACACCATATATTTT	CASRPQVISGNTIYF
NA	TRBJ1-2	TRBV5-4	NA	TGTGCCAGCAGTGCCGGGACATATGGCTACACCTTC	CASSAGTYGYTF
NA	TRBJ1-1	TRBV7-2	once	TGTGCCAGCACGCCCTCCTCGGGGATGAACACTGAAGCTTTCTTT	CASTPSSGMNTEAFF
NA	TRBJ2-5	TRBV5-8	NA	TGTGCCAGCAGCCCCCGGACAAACCCAGAGACCCAGTACTTC	CASSPRTNPETQYF
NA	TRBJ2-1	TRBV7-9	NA	TGTGCCAGCAACCTAAATAACAATGAGCAGTTCTTC	CASNLNNNEQFF
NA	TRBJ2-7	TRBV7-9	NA	TGTGCCAGCAGCCAGACGACACTTCGACAGCGTGATCCCTACGAGCAGTACTTC	CASSQTTLRQRDPYEQYF
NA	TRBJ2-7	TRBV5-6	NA	TGTGCCAGCAGCTTGCGTGTAGGGGCAGGAGACGACGAGCAGTACTTC	CASSLRVGAGDDEQYF
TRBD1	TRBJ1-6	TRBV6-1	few	TGTGCCAGCAGTGAGGAGGGGGCGGACTCACCCCTCCACTTT	CASSEEGADSPLHF
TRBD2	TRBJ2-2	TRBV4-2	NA	TGTGCCAGCAGCCAGCTCGGGGGGACCTCGAACACCGGGGAGCTGTTTTTT	CASSQLGGTSNTGELFF
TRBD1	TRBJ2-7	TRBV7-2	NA	TGTGCCAGCAGCTTACGGCGGGACAGGGGGCTCGAGCAGTACTTC	CASSLRRDRGLEQYF
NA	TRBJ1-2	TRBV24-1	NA	TGTGCCACCAGTGATTTCAGGATGAACTATGGCTACACCTTC	CATSDFRMNYGYTF
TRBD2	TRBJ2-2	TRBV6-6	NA	TGTGCCAGCAGTTTTGCCGCGGCGGGGGGGCCCGGGGAGCTGTTTTTT	CASSFAAAGGPGELFF
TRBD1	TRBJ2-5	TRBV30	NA	TGTGCCTTAAGGGACAGCTTAGTGGGGACCCAGTACTTC	CALRDSLVGTQYF
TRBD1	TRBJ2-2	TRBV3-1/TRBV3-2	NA	TGTGCCAGCAGCCAAGTTCGTAGGACAGGGGTTATCACCGGGGAGCTGTTTTTT	CASSQVRRTGVITGELFF
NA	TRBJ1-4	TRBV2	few	TGTGCCAGCAGGAGTTCGGGGGTTTTTGAAAAACTGTTTTTT	CASRSSGVFEKLFF
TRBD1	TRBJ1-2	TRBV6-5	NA	TGTGCCAGCAGCCGCGGGTCCACAGGGGGCTATGGCTACACCTTC	CASSRGSTGGYGYTF
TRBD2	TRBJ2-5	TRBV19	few	TGTGCCAGTAGTGACCAGGGACTAGCGTCTCAAGAGACCCAGTACTTC	CASSDQGLASQETQYF